This T cell receptor beta chain was profiled in a study of PD-1 blockade in classical Hodgkin lymphoma. Sequencing used immunoSEQ multiplex PCR; TCRdb keeps in-frame clones, though not all of them. Of tens of thousands of clones listed, over 75% are singletons. Time point: cycle 4 day 1 (C4D1), after around six weeks of nivolumab. No patient escaped relapse after autologous stem cell transplantation, and brentuximab vedotin exposure varied. Starting with thawed PBMCs, CD4+ T cells were purified by magnetic negative selection. Trimming stripped 0 bases from V and 0 bases from J, with 6 bases between. This CDR3 comprises 15 residues. Germline CDR1 MNHEY, CDR2 SVGAGI.

The sample consisted of CD4+ T cells from blood, taken before the fourth cycle of nivolumab. This rearrangement joins TRBV6-5 to TRBJ2-1; D gene uncertain. The receptor's source is a human donor with classical Hodgkin lymphoma. CDR3 residues: CASSYSANSYNEQFF. The CDR3 coding sequence is TGTGCCAGCAGTTACTCAGCAAACTCCTACAATGAGCAGTTCTTC.